This TCR beta chain was captured by sequencing in a study of T cell responses to AZD1222 COVID-19 vaccine. Findings and limits, study-wide: Targets within unmutated variant regions were reportedly found for nearly half of spike-specific TCRs. Researchers took repertoire samples only after the peak T cell response had come. Females made up more of the donors, who were largely white British, and clonal diversity may have come out too low.

The repertoire was sequenced with immunoSEQ multiplex PCR; TCRdb's copy has only in-frame clones and lacks some. This repertoire shows roughly 140,000 clones, approximately 90% found once; its top ten account for less than 2.5%. There are 15 residues in the CDR3. Deletions cut 5 bases from V and 8 bases from J, with 19 bases between. CDR1 SGHTA and CDR2 FQGNSA come from the germline V gene. Points on this clone: Its cognate antigen is unknown.

Sequenced material: peripheral blood, taken 28 days after the second AZD1222 dose. The origin of this receptor is an adult who received the AZD1222 COVID-19 vaccine. The V gene is TRBV7-2, the J gene TRBJ2-1; TRBD2 might be the D (6 bases). This chain's CDR3 is CASSQGTARGDEQFF. The CDR3 DNA reads TGTGCCAGCAGCCAAGGGACTGCAAGGGGTGATGAGCAGTTCTTC.